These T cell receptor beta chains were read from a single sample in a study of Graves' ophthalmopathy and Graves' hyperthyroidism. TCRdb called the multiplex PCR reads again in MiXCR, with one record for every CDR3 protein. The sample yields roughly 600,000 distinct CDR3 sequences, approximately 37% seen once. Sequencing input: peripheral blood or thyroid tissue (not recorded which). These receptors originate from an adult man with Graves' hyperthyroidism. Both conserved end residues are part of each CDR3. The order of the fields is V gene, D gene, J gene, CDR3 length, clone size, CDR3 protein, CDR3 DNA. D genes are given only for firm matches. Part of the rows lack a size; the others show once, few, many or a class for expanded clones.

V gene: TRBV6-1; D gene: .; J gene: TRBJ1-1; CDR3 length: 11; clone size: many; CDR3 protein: CAIGGGTEAFF; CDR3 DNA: TGTGCCATAGGGGGAGGAACTGAAGCTTTCTTT
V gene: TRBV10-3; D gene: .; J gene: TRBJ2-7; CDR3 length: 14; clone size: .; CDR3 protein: CASMRSFDSYEQYF; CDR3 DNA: TGTGCCAGCATGCGATCTTTCGATTCCTACGAGCAGTACTTC
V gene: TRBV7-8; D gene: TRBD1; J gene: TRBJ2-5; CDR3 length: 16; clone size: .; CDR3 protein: CASSGPGTGNRETQYF; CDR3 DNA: TGTGCCAGCAGCGGGCCCGGGACAGGGAACCGGGAGACCCAGTACTTC
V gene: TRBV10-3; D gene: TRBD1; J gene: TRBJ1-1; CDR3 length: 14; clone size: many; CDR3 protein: CAIGEGQGRTEAFF; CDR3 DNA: TGTGCCATCGGGGAGGGACAGGGTAGGACTGAAGCTTTCTTT
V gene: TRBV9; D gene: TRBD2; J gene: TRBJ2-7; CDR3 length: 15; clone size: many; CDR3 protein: CASSVGSGGVHEQYF; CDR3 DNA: TGTGCCAGCAGCGTAGGAAGCGGGGGGGTCCACGAGCAGTACTTC
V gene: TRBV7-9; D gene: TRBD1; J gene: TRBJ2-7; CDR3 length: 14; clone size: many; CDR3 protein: CATRKDRDSHEQYF; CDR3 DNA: TGTGCCACCCGAAAGGACAGGGATAGCCACGAGCAGTACTTC
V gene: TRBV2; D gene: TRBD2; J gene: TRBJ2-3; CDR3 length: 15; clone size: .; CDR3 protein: CASRPSGGGTDTQYF; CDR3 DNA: TGTGCCAGCAGACCAAGCGGGGGTGGAACAGATACGCAGTATTTT
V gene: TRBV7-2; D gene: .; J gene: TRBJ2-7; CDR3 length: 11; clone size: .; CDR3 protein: CASSDYNEQYF; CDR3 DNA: TGTGCCAGCAGCGACTACAATGAGCAGTACTTC
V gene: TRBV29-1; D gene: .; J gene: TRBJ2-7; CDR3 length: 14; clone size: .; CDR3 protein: CSVDEGGSSYEQYF; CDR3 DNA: TGCAGCGTTGACGAGGGGGGGAGCTCCTACGAGCAGTACTTC
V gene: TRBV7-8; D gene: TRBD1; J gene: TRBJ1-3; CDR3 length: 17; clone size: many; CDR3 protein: CASSLASTGLGGNTIYF; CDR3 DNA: TGTGCCAGCAGCTTAGCGTCGACAGGGTTGGGCGGAAACACCATATATTTT
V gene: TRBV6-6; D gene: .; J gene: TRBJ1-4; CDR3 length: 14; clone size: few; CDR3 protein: CASGPTATNEKLFF; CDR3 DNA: TGTGCCAGCGGTCCGACAGCGACAAATGAAAAACTGTTTTTT
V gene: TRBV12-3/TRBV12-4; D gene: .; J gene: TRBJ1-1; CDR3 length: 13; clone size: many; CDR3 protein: CASSKLTVGEAFF; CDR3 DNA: TGTGCCAGCAGCAAATTGACAGTCGGTGAAGCTTTCTTT
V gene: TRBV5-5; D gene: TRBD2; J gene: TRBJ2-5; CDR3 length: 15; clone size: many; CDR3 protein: CASSFWIGEGETQYF; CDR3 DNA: TGTGCCAGCAGCTTTTGGATAGGGGAGGGGGAGACCCAGTACTTC
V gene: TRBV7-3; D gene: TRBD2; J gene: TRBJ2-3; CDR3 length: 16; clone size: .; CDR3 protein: CASSLRAGVGTDTQYF; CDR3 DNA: TGTGCCAGCAGCCTACGAGCGGGAGTCGGAACAGATACGCAGTATTTT